Listed below are T cell receptor beta chains from one sample, sequenced in a study of T-cell reconstitution after alpha-beta-depleted transplantation in children. TCRdb independently ran MiXCR on the PCR reads; one entry per CDR3 protein. The top ten clones hold about 1.1% of a sample with about 640,000 distinct CDR3 sequences, around 17% of them seen once. The material sequenced was PBMCs from the stem cell graft donor, taken from the stem cell graft. These receptors originate from a human donor who donated a stem cell graft to a child with acute myeloid leukemia. The CDR3 runs from the conserved cysteine through the conserved F or W. Each record gives: clone size, CDR3 length, V gene, D gene, J gene, CDR3 protein, CDR3 DNA. A D gene is named only where the DNA matches it firmly. Where a row states a size, it is once, few, many or the class of an expanded clone; other rows omit it.

size: few
length: 13
V: TRBV7-9
D: NA
J: TRBJ2-7
CDR3: CASSSRETYEQYF
DNA: TGTGCCAGCAGCTCACGGGAGACCTACGAGCAGTACTTC

size: few
length: 11
V: TRBV28
D: NA
J: TRBJ2-1
CDR3: CASLSYNEQFF
DNA: TGTGCCAGCCTTTCCTACAATGAGCAGTTCTTC

size: many
length: 11
V: TRBV20-1
D: NA
J: TRBJ2-4
CDR3: CSARTATIQYF
DNA: TGCAGTGCCCGGACAGCAACTATTCAGTACTTC

size: many
length: 14
V: TRBV29-1
D: NA
J: TRBJ2-1
CDR3: CSVVGGRSYNEQFF
DNA: TGCAGCGTTGTGGGGGGCCGCTCCTACAATGAGCAGTTCTTC

size: few
length: 14
V: TRBV7-2
D: TRBD1
J: TRBJ2-3
CDR3: CASSPRGLPDTQYF
DNA: TGTGCCAGCAGCCCAAGGGGGCTCCCAGATACGCAGTATTTT

size: few
length: 16
V: TRBV7-2
D: TRBD2
J: TRBJ2-1
CDR3: CASSLWTSGLYNEQFF
DNA: TGTGCCAGCAGCTTGTGGACTAGCGGGCTTTACAATGAGCAGTTCTTC

size: NA
length: 15
V: TRBV12-3/TRBV12-4
D: NA
J: TRBJ2-7
CDR3: CASSPPNRATYEQYF
DNA: TGTGCCAGCAGTCCCCCAAACAGAGCAACCTACGAGCAGTACTTC

size: NA
length: 15
V: TRBV5-1
D: TRBD2
J: TRBJ2-1
CDR3: CASSFGGGANNEQFF
DNA: TGCGCCAGCAGCTTCGGCGGGGGGGCGAACAATGAGCAGTTCTTC

size: many
length: 14
V: TRBV20-1
D: TRBD1
J: TRBJ1-5
CDR3: CSAIQGASNQPQHF
DNA: TGCAGTGCCATACAGGGGGCAAGCAATCAGCCCCAGCATTTT

size: NA
length: 15
V: TRBV28
D: NA
J: TRBJ1-6
CDR3: CASSRPDNPRAYHHF
DNA: TGTGCCAGCAGCCGCCCCGACAACCCGCGGGCCTATCACCACTTT

size: NA
length: 17
V: TRBV20-1
D: NA
J: TRBJ2-3
CDR3: CSPRPGPKHVRTDTQYF
DNA: TGCTCCCCTCGCCCGGGACCCAAGCACGTCCGCACAGATACGCAGTATTTT